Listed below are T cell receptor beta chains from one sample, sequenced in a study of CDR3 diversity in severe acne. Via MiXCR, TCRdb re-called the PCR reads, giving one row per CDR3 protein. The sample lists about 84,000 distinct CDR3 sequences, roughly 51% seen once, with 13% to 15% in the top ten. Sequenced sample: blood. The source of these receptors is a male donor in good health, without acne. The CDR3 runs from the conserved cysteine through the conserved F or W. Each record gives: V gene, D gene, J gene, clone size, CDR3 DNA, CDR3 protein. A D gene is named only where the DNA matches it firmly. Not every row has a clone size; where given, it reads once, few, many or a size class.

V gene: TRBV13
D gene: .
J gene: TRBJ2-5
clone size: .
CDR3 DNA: TGTGCCAGCAGCTTTCGGCTCCAAGAGACCCAGTACTTC
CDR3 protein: CASSFRLQETQYF

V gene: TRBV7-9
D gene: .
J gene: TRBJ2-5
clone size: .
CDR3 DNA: TGTGCCAGCAGCTGGCTCCGGGGAGGCGGAGAGACCCAGTACTTC
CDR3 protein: CASSWLRGGGETQYF

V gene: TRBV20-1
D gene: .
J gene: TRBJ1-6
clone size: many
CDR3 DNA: TGCAGTGCTAGCATGGGACAAGAAAATTCACCCCTCCACTTT
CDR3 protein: CSASMGQENSPLHF

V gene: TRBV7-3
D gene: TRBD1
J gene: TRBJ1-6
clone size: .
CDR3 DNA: TGTGCCAGCAGCCAACGCCTTGGGACAGGGTACAATTCACCCCTCCACTTT
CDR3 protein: CASSQRLGTGYNSPLHF

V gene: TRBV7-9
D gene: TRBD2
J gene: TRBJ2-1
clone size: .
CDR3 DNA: TGTGCCAGCAGCCGCAATCAGGGCGGGAGGGTTAACAATGAGCAGTTCTTC
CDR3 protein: CASSRNQGGRVNNEQFF

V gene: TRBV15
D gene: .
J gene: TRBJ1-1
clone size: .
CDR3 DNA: TGTGCCACCAGCAGCCCCCCAACAGGGATGGACACTGAAGCTTTCTTT
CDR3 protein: CATSSPPTGMDTEAFF

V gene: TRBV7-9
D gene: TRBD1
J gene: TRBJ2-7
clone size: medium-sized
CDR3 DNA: TGTGCCAGCACCCCGGGACAGGGCTCCACCGAGCAGTACTTC
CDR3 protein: CASTPGQGSTEQYF

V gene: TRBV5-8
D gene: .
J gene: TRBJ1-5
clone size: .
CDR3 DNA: TGTGCCAGCAGCTCCAGGGACGGCAATCAGCCCCAGCATTTT
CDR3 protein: CASSSRDGNQPQHF

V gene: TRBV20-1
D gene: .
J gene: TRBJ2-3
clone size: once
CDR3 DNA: TGCAGTCTCGGACGGGAGTTTTTCACAGATACGCAGTATTTT
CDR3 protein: CSLGREFFTDTQYF

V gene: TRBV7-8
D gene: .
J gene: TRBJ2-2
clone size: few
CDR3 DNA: TGTGCCAGCAGCCCCCCGGGCGGGCCGAACACCGGGGAGCTGTTTTTT
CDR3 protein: CASSPPGGPNTGELFF

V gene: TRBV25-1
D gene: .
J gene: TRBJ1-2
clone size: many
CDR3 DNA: TGTGCCAGCAGTGACGAGGGTTTCGGCTACACCTTC
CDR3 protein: CASSDEGFGYTF

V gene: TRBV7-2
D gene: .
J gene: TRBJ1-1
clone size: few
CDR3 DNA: TGTGCCAGCAGCTCCACGACATCCTGGGGGACTGAAGCTTTCTTT
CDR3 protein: CASSSTTSWGTEAFF

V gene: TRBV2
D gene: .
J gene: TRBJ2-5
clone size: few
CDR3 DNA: TGTGCCAGCGGGGGACGCCAACAAGAGACCCAGTACTTC
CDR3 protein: CASGGRQQETQYF

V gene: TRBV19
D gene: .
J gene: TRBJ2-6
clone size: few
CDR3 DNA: TGTGCCAGTACTAATGGGGCCAACGTCCTGACTTTC
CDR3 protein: CASTNGANVLTF

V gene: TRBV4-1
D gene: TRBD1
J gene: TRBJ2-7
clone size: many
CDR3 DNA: TGCGCCAGCAGCCAAGCCGGACAGGGGTCCTACGAGCAGTACTTC
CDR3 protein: CASSQAGQGSYEQYF

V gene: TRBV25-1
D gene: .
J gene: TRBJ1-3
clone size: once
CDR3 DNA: TGTGCCAGCAGTGAAATTGGCAGGCACTCTGGAAACACCATATATTTT
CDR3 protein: CASSEIGRHSGNTIYF

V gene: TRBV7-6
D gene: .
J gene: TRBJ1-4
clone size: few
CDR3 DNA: TGTGCCAGCAGGATAGGACGGGCAACTAATGAAAAACTGTTTTTT
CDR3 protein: CASRIGRATNEKLFF